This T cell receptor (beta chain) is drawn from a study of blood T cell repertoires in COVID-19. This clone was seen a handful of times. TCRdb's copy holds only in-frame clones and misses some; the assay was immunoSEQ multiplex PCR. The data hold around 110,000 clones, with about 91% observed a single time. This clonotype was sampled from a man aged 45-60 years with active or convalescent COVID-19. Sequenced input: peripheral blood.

The CDR3 region is CASSYSWGGNTEAFF. The CDR3 DNA reads TGCGCCAGCAGCTACTCCTGGGGGGGCAACACTGAAGCTTTCTTT. This rearrangement joins TRBV5-1 to TRBJ1-1, with D perhaps matching TRBD1 (6 bases). With 3 bases removed from V and 2 bases from J, the gap between germline ends came to 14 bases. Germline V CDR1 and CDR2: SGHRS, YFSETQ. This CDR3 contains 15 residues.